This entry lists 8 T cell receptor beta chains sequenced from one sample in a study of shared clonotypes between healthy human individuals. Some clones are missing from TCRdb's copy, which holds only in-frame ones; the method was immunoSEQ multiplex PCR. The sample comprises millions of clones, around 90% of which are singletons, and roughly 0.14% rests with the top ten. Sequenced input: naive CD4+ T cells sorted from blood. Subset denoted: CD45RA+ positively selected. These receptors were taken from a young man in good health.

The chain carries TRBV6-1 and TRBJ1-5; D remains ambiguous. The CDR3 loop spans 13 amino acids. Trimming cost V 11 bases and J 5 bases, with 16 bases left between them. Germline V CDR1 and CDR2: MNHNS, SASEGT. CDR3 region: CALRAGVDQPQHF. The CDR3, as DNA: TGTGCCCTTAGGGCCGGGGTTGATCAGCCCCAGCATTTT.

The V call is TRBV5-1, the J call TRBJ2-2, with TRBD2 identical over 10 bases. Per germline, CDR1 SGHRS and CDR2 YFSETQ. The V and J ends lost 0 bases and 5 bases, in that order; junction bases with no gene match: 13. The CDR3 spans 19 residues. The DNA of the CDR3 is TGCGCCAGCAGCTTGGTCACTCCCCTAGCGGGAGTTCATACCGGGGAGCTGTTTTTT. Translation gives CASSLVTPLAGVHTGELFF.

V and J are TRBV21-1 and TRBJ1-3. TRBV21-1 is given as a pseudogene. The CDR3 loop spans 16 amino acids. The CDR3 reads CASSKGIRNSGNTIYF. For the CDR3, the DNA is TGTGCCAGCAGCAAAGGAATTCGGAATTCTGGAAACACCATATATTTT.

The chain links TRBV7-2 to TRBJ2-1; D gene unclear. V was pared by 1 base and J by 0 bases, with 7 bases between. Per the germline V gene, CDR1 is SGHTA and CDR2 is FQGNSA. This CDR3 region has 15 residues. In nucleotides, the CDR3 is TGTGCCAGCAGCTTAGAACTGGGCTCCTACAATGAGCAGTTCTTC. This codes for CASSLELGSYNEQFF.

CDR3 nucleotides: TGCAGCGTTGGGCGGGCGGGGGGCACAGATACGCAGTATTTT. It specifies CSVGRAGGTDTQYF. J is TRBJ2-3 and V is TRBV29-1, with 7 bases that match TRBD2. Germline values: CDR1 SQVTM, CDR2 ANQGSEA. With 4 bases clipped from V and 1 base from J, the junction kept 5 bases outside the gene matches. The CDR3 spans 14 residues.

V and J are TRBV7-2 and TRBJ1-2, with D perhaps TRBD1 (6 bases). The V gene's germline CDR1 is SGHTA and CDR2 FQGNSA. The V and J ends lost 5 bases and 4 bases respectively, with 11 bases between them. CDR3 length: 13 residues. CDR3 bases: TGTGCCAGCAGCCCAGGGGACCGCTATGGCTACACCTTC. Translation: CASSPGDRYGYTF.

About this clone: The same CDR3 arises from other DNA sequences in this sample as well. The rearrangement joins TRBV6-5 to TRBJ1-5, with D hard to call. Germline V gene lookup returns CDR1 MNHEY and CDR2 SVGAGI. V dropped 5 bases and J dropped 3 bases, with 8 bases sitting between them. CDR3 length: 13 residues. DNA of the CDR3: TGTGCCAGCAGTCGAACCGCCAATCAGCCCCAGCATTTT. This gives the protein CASSRTANQPQHF.

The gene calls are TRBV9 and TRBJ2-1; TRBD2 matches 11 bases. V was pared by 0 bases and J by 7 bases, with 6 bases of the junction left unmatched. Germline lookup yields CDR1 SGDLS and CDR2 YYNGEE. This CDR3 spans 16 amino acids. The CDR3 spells CASSVGFTSGGNEQFF. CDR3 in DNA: TGTGCCAGCAGCGTAGGATTCACTAGCGGGGGTAATGAGCAGTTCTTC.